These 24 T cell receptor beta chains came from one sample sequenced in a study of CD8+CD57+ T cells in acquired aplastic anemia. CDR3 and TCR beta VDJ profiling relied on genomic DNA as the template. TCRdb processed the reads anew with MiXCR; each CDR3 protein has one entry. Among hundreds of thousands of distinct CDR3 sequences listed, around a third were seen once. It was patients with CD8+CD57+ cell expansion by flow cytometry who were chosen for sequencing. What was sequenced was sorted CD4+, CD8+, or CD8+CD57+ T cells (not recorded which) from PBMCs. These receptor sequences come from a human donor with aplastic anemia.

This clonotype is a singleton in its sample. In DNA, the CDR3 is TGTGCCAGCAGCGCTCAACTAGCGGGAGTGGGCGAGCAGTACTTC. Its protein is CASSAQLAGVGEQYF. The chain is built from TRBV12-3 or TRBV12-4 and TRBJ2-7; 11 bases are a match to TRBD2. The V and J ends lost 6 bases and 6 bases, in that order; junction bases with no gene match: 10. This CDR3 region has 15 residues.

This clonotype has more than one count but fewer than ten. V is TRBV12-3 or TRBV12-4 and J is TRBJ1-6; D not certain. The CDR3 has 14 residues. Trimming pared 1 base from V and 7 bases from J, leaving 8 bases between. CDR3 nucleotides: TGTGCCAGCAGTTTAGTGACGCTCAATTCACCCCTCCACTTT. Translating gives CASSLVTLNSPLHF.

On this clonotype: A read error may produce the germline difference seen at one junction end. The rearrangement uses TRBV10-1 and TRBJ2-7; D not certain. The CDR3 extends over 14 amino acids. From germline, CDR1 is WNHNN and CDR2 SYGVQD (reference sequence). The CDR3 nucleotides are TGTGCCAGCAGTGAAGAACCTAGAAGCTACGAGCAGTACTTC. It specifies CASSEEPRSYEQYF.

The chain uses TRBV5-1 and TRBJ2-6, with TRBD1 identical over 10 bases. Germline V gene lookup returns CDR1 SGHRS and CDR2 YFSETQ. CDR3 size: 17 residues. V shed 4 bases, J shed 0 bases, and the junction held 4 bases outside the gene matches. The CDR3 bases are TGCGCCAGCAGCGCCGGGACAGGGGACTCTGGGGCCAACGTCCTGACTTTC. Translated: CASSAGTGDSGANVLTF.

This clonotype was detected only a few times. The chain carries TRBV11-2 and TRBJ2-3, with 8 positions matching TRBD2. Looked up from germline, CDR1 is SGHAT and CDR2 is FQNNGV. The CDR3 runs 16 residues. V was pared by 5 bases and J by 6 bases, with 13 bases of the junction left unmatched. CDR3 residues: CASSRTSGGITDTQYF. CDR3 coding DNA: TGTGCCAGCAGCCGAACTAGCGGTGGGATTACGGATACGCAGTATTTT.

This clonotype was counted only a few times. V usage is TRBV28 and J usage is TRBJ1-1, with 8 bases lining up with TRBD1. The CDR3 is 14 amino acids. CDR1 is MDHEN and CDR2 is SYDVKM in the germline V gene. V trimming: 7 bases; J trimming: 3 bases; junction bases outside the gene matches: 7. The CDR3 loop reads CASTTRDRYTEAFF. CDR3 DNA: TGTGCCAGCACCACAAGGGACAGGTACACTGAAGCTTTCTTT.

This clonotype was recorded many times. Here the CDR3 reads CASSPSGTGDGYTF. DNA for the CDR3: TGTGCCAGCAGCCCCTCCGGGACAGGGGATGGCTACACCTTC. The chain joins TRBV7-2 to TRBJ1-2, with 10 bases lining up with TRBD1. V shed 5 bases and J 6 bases; nucleotides not matched to a gene: 6. The CDR3 contains 14 residues. CDR1 and CDR2 from the germline V gene are SGHTA and FQGNSA.

The J gene is TRBJ1-1, the V gene TRBV9; 9 nucleotides line up with TRBD1. Germline lookup yields CDR1 SGDLS and CDR2 YYNGEE. Losses at the gene ends were 2 bases for V and 3 bases for J; bases not matched to a gene: 11. The CDR3 length is 17 residues. CDR3 sequence reads: CASSVEQGAGRDTEAFF. As DNA, the CDR3 is TGTGCCAGCAGCGTGGAACAGGGGGCTGGGAGGGACACTGAAGCTTTCTTT.

This clonotype was counted ten times or more. V and J are TRBV19 and TRBJ1-5, with D possibly TRBD1 on 6 matching bases. Trimming shortened V by 5 bases and J by 5 bases, and 16 bases separated the two germline ends. Germline loops: CDR1 LNHDA, CDR2 SQIVND (reference sequence). This CDR3 has 15 amino acids. The CDR3 region has the DNA TGTGCCAGTAGTTCCCAACAGGGAGATTATCAGCCCCAGCATTTT. Translated: CASSSQQGDYQPQHF.

On this clonotype itself: It may be a read error: a sequence one base away is much more abundant. The chain links TRBV14 to TRBJ1-2; possibly TRBD1 for D (6 bases). The germline CDR1 and CDR2 sequences are SGHDN and FVKESK. This CDR3 is built from 14 residues. CDR3 in amino acids: CAGSPGRGSYGYTF. The CDR3 coding sequence is TGTGCCGGCAGCCCCGGGAGGGGGTCCTATGGCTACACCTTC.

The chain joins TRBV12-3 or TRBV12-4 to TRBJ1-1, with 7 bases lining up with TRBD1. CDR3 length equals 14 residues. V lost 5 bases, J lost 0 bases, and 3 bases stayed unmatched. CDR3 sequence reads: CASSGQALNTEAFF. In nucleotides, the CDR3 is TGTGCCAGCAGTGGACAGGCCCTGAACACTGAAGCTTTCTTT.

The chain recombines TRBV7-9 with TRBJ1-4, with TRBD1 identical over 7 bases. CDR1 SEHNR and CDR2 FQNEAQ come from the germline V gene (reference sequence). The CDR3 has 14 residues. V was pared by 4 bases and J by 5 bases, with 4 bases of the junction left unmatched. CDR3 in DNA: TGTGCCAGCAGCTCGGGACAGCGGAATGAAAAACTGTTTTTT. Residues: CASSSGQRNEKLFF.

The V and J genes are TRBV2 and TRBJ1-1; tentatively, D is TRBD1 (6 bases). Germline-derived CDR1 and CDR2 are SNHLY and FYNNEI. Trimming shortened V by 8 bases and J by 3 bases, and 13 bases separated the two germline ends. This CDR3 spans 13 amino acids. The CDR3: CASGERGDTEAFF. In nucleotides, the CDR3 is TGTGCCAGCGGGGAAAGGGGGGACACTGAAGCTTTCTTT.

This clonotype was observed a few times. The chain combines TRBV20-1 with TRBJ2-5, with 9 bases matching TRBD2. CDR3 length equals 17 residues. Per germline, CDR1 DFQATT and CDR2 SNEGSKA (reference sequence). Germline trimming cut 3 bases from V and 5 bases from J; bases unmatched to any gene: 16. CDR3 sequence reads: CSASKLAGPKGWETQYF. The CDR3 DNA reads as TGCAGTGCTAGCAAGCTAGCGGGGCCTAAAGGATGGGAGACCCAGTACTTC.

The sample holds a few counts of this clonotype. This rearrangement joins TRBV9 to TRBJ1-6; D perhaps matches TRBD1 (6 bases). The CDR3 contains 14 residues. Germline V gene lookup returns CDR1 SGDLS and CDR2 YYNGEE. V lost 7 bases, J lost 8 bases, and 16 bases lay in between. The CDR3 loop reads CASSPGVGDSPLHF. The CDR3 DNA is TGTGCCAGCTCACCAGGGGTTGGTGATTCACCCCTCCACTTT.

This clonotype has only a few counts. The chain couples TRBV5-6 to TRBJ1-2; 8 bases fit TRBD1. The CDR3 runs 16 residues. Germline CDR1 is SGHDT and CDR2 is YYEEEE. The J segment lost 0 bases and the V segment lost 0 bases, leaving 4 bases of the junction unmatched. CDR3 sequence (DNA): TGTGCCAGCAGCTTGGGAGACAGGGGTCCTAACTATGGCTACACCTTC. It is translated as CASSLGDRGPNYGYTF.

This chain links TRBV14 with TRBJ1-1, with unresolved D. V gave up 1 base and J gave up 8 bases, with 11 bases separating them. Germline CDR1 SGHDN, CDR2 FVKESK. This CDR3 region has 13 residues. The CDR3 sequence: CASSQGARGEAFF. As DNA, the CDR3 is TGTGCCAGCAGCCAAGGGGCGAGAGGGGAAGCTTTCTTT.

This clonotype was observed many times. V is TRBV7-8 and J is TRBJ2-7; possible D gene TRBD1, 6 bases. The V gene's germline CDR1 is SGHVS and CDR2 FQNEAQ. The CDR3 is 15 residues long. The germline V and J ends were trimmed by 4 bases and 3 bases, with 16 bases remaining between them. The CDR3 DNA follows: TGTGCCAGCAGCTCAACTAGATCAGGGGTCTACGAGCAGTACTTC. Its translation is CASSSTRSGVYEQYF.

This clonotype has only one observation. The chain carries TRBV6-1 and TRBJ1-2; D gene ambiguous. Per the germline V gene, CDR1 is MNHNS and CDR2 is SASEGT. CDR3 length: 11 residues. Trimming removed 7 bases from V and 7 bases from J, with 10 bases in between. Here the CDR3 reads CASTEDCGYTF. The CDR3 DNA reads as TGTGCCAGCACAGAGGACTGTGGCTACACCTTC.

This clonotype was picked up a small number of times. The chain is built from TRBV29-1 and TRBJ2-7; D may be TRBD1 (6 bases). Trimming took off 5 bases at V and 2 bases at J, with 13 bases between the two ends. The germline V gene encodes CDR1 SQVTM and CDR2 ANQGSEA. The CDR3 is 13 amino acids. The CDR3 protein is CSVRTTGTYEQYF. The CDR3 DNA sequence: TGCAGCGTTAGGACAACAGGGACCTACGAGCAGTACTTC.

The chain joins TRBV4-2 to TRBJ1-2; D is uncertain. Germline V lookup: CDR1 LGHNA, CDR2 YNFKEQ. V was cut by 3 bases and J by 3 bases, with 14 bases left in between. The CDR3 length is 15 residues. DNA for the CDR3: TGTGCCAGCAGCCAGCTATTGGGGTTGGACTATGGCTACACCTTC. It codes for CASSQLLGLDYGYTF.

The V and J genes are TRBV15 and TRBJ2-7, with D possibly being TRBD2 (6 bases). The germline gives CDR1 LNHNV, CDR2 YYDKDF (reference sequence). The CDR3 runs 13 residues. V dropped 1 base and J dropped 2 bases, with 6 bases sitting between them. This chain's CDR3 is CATSRGEAYEQYF. CDR3 coding DNA: TGTGCCACCAGCAGAGGGGAGGCCTACGAGCAGTACTTC.

V and J are TRBV13 and TRBJ2-1; TRBD2 might be the D (6 bases). The V gene's germline CDR1 is PRHDT and CDR2 FYEKMQ (reference sequence). The V end lost 5 bases, the J end lost 4 bases, and 12 bases lay between the germline ends. The CDR3 contains 14 residues. The CDR3 here is CASSVASEYNEQFF. The DNA for the CDR3 is TGTGCCAGCAGCGTCGCTAGCGAGTACAATGAGCAGTTCTTC.

This clonotype appeared many times. This sequence joins TRBV12-3 or TRBV12-4 and TRBJ1-5; TRBD1 might be the D (5 bases). The CDR3 is 14 residues long. V lost 3 bases, J lost 7 bases, and 13 bases lay in between. The CDR3 loop is CASSFGGMKQPQHF. CDR3 in DNA: TGTGCCAGCAGTTTTGGGGGGATGAAACAGCCCCAGCATTTT.